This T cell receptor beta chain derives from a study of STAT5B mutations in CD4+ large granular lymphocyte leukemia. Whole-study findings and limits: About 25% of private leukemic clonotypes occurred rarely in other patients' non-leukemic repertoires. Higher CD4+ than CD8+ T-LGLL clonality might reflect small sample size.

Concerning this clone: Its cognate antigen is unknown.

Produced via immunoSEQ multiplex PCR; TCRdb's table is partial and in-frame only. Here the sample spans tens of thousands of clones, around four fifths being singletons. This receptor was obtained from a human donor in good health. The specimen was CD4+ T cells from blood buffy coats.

DNA for the CDR3: TGTGCCAGCAGCCAAACCGGGACATCGAATGGCTACACCTTC. It translates to CASSQTGTSNGYTF. V usage is TRBV7-2 and J usage is TRBJ1-2; D might be TRBD1 (6 bases). CDR3 length: 14 amino acids. Trimming stripped 5 bases from V and 6 bases from J, with 16 bases between. The germline V gene encodes CDR1 SGHTA and CDR2 FQGNSA.